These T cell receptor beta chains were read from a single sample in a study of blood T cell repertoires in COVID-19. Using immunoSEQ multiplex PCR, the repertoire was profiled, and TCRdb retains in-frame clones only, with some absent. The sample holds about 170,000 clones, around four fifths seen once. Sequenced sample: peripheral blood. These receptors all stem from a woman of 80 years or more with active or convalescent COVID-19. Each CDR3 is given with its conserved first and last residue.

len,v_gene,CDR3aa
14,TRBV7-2,CASSLGQGTDTQYF
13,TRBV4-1,CASSLRTTGELFF
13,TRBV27,CASSLGHLYEQYF
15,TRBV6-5,CASSSPRGHGPEAFF
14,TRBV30,CAWSVTGAAEGYTF
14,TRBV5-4,CASSAGQYTGELFF
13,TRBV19,CASSIRGTAEAFF
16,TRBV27,CASSSLGTGQANEQFF
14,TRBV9,CASSSGVVPYEQYF
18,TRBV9,CASSVELGGGILNTEAFF
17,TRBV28,CASSFILAGSSGNTIYF
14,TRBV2,CASRTGEANEKLFF
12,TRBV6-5,CASREGGTEAFF
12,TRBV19,CASTLVVYEQYF
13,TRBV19,CASSAQLNTEAFF
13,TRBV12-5,CASAQTGGRGYTF
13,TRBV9,CASSADRGYTIYF
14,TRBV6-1,CASSEGGSTMPQHF
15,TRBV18,CASSPGQLQDYGYTF
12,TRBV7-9,CASSMDSFKYTF
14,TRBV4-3,CASSQGQGTGEQYF
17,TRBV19,CASSIGAQGISGNTIYF
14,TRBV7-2,CASSLGDKAYEQYF
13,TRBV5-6,CASSTGLATTQYF
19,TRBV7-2,CASSLVESFGSTVNSPLHF
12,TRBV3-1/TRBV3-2,CASRGTIYGYTF
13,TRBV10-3,CAVGTASGNTIYF
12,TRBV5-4,CASSLDRLEQFF
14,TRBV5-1,CASSLEQGADTQYF
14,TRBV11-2,CASSLDPTDTEAFF
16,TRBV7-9,CASSPRGTEGNQPQHF
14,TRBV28,CASSSPGANTEAFF
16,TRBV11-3,CASTPASGRVTDTQYF
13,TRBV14,CASSRDRGHEQYF
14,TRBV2,CASSVSQGMNEQYF
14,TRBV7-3,CASSSRPGGTEAFF
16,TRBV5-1,CASSLGDSASSYEQYF
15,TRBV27,CASSHRGPSSYEQYF
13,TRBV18,CASSSNNNSPLHF
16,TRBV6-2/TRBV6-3,CASSYQGGASEETQYF